This T cell receptor (beta chain) comes out of a study of CD8+ T cells in alopecia areata. The CDR3 consists of 15 residues. Germline CDR1 reads MGHRA; CDR2 reads YSYEKL. Trimming at V came to 5 bases and at J to 7 bases, leaving 10 bases not matched to a gene. Investigators isolated RNA and reverse transcribed it into cDNA to act as the sequencing template. Assay used: immunoSEQ multiplex PCR; TCRdb lists only in-frame clones, some missing. The data hold about 180,000 clones, with 51% observed a single time. Treatment described: oral pan-JAK inhibitor, 5-10 mg twice daily. This chain connects TRBV4-1 to TRBJ2-1; TRBD2 aligns across 8 bases. The sequence came from a human donor with alopecia areata. Sequenced material: CD8+ T cells sorted from blood, taken around week 52, from a patient treated with tofacitinib. The CDR3 coding sequence is TGCGCCAGCAGCTTCGCGGGGGGCCTCTGGAATGAGCAGTTCTTC. Translated, it gives CASSFAGGLWNEQFF.